These 22 T cell receptor beta chains came from one sample sequenced in a study of T cell responses to AZD1222 COVID-19 vaccine. Assay used: immunoSEQ multiplex PCR; TCRdb lists only in-frame clones, some missing. This sample has about 120,000 clones, with 80% to 85% found just once. Sequenced here: peripheral blood, sampled on day 0 of AZD1222 vaccination. The receptors shown here come from an adult in good health.

This clone has only a few counts. The V gene is TRBV28, the J gene TRBJ2-3; 7 bases match TRBD1. The CDR3 sequence is 16 residues long. CDR1 is MDHEN, CDR2 SYDVKM, per germline. Germline trimming cut 6 bases from V and 3 bases from J; bases unmatched to any gene: 12. For the CDR3, the DNA is TGTGCCAGCAGCCCTTCAGAGGCAGGGGGTACAGATACGCAGTATTTT. Its protein is CASSPSEAGGTDTQYF.

The rearrangement joins TRBV7-2 to TRBJ1-2; 8 bases line up with TRBD1. Germline assignment: CDR1 SGHTA and CDR2 FQGNSA. Trimming took 5 bases from V and 4 from J; bases not matched to a gene: 3. The CDR3 spans 13 residues. This chain's CDR3 is CASSAQGVYGYTF. For the CDR3, the DNA is TGTGCCAGCAGCGCACAGGGGGTCTATGGCTACACCTTC.

This rearrangement joins TRBV4-1 to TRBJ2-3; no definite D call. V was cut by 4 bases and J by 2 bases, with 13 bases left in between. The CDR3 has 15 residues. Germline V gene lookup returns CDR1 MGHRA and CDR2 YSYEKL. In DNA form, the CDR3 reads TGCGCCAGCAGCCTGACGGTCCTCAACACAGATACGCAGTATTTT. This encodes CASSLTVLNTDTQYF.

V is TRBV5-4 and J is TRBJ2-3, with 9 bases matching TRBD1. Trimming took 3 bases from V and 4 from J; bases not matched to a gene: 3. Germline V gene data show CDR1 as SGHNT and CDR2 as YYREEE (reference sequence). This CDR3 contains 14 residues. The CDR3 spells CASSWTGDADTQYF. The CDR3 DNA follows: TGTGCCAGCAGCTGGACAGGGGACGCAGATACGCAGTATTTT.

The V call is TRBV7-9, the J call TRBJ2-3; 9 bases fit TRBD1. The V gene's germline CDR1 is SEHNR and CDR2 FQNEAQ (reference sequence). The CDR3 sequence is 17 residues long. Unmatched junction bases numbered 7, after V lost 2 bases and J lost 1 base. CDR3 DNA sequence: TGTGCCAGCAGCTTACTCACAGGGGGCGCCCGCACAGATACGCAGTATTTT. Its protein is CASSLLTGGARTDTQYF. The full variable domain, its missing parts supplied by reference TRBV7-9 and TRBJ2-3, is DTGVSQNPRHKITKRGQNVTFRCDPISEHNRLYWYRQTLGQGPEFLTYFQNEAQLEKSRLLSDRFSAERPKGSFSTLEIQRTEQGDSAMYLCASSLLTGGARTDTQYFGPGTRLTVL.

The gene calls are TRBV9 and TRBJ1-6; D unresolved. V shed 0 bases and J shed 4 bases, with 5 bases lying between them. Germline CDR1 SGDLS, CDR2 YYNGEE. This CDR3 region has 14 residues. CDR3 amino acids: CASSVGTYNSPLHF. The CDR3 DNA sequence: TGTGCCAGCAGCGTAGGGACTTATAATTCACCCCTCCACTTT.

This clone was detected only once. This chain uses TRBV30 with TRBJ1-2; no clear D. Germline V CDR1 and CDR2: GTSNPN, SVGIG (reference sequence). Trimming took 6 bases from V and 10 from J, leaving 6 bases between them. This CDR3 spans 8 amino acids. The CDR3 spells CACGPYTF. The CDR3 nucleotides read TGTGCCTGCGGGCCCTACACCTTC.

V is TRBV5-4 and J is TRBJ2-7, with D perhaps being TRBD1 or TRBD2 (5 bases each). Germline values: CDR1 SGHNT, CDR2 YYREEE (reference sequence). V was trimmed by 4 bases and J by 0 bases, leaving 14 bases between them. The CDR3 loop spans 15 amino acids. CDR3 protein: CASSGGSGTSYEQYF. For the CDR3, the DNA is TGTGCCAGCAGCGGAGGATCCGGGACCTCCTACGAGCAGTACTTC.

The chain links TRBV18 to TRBJ1-5, with 7 bases fitting TRBD1. The V segment lost 4 bases and the J segment 6 bases; nucleotides outside the gene matches: 9. There are 15 residues in the CDR3. Per the germline V gene, CDR1 is KGHSH and CDR2 is LQKENI. The DNA of the CDR3 is TGTGCCAGCTCACTTATGGACAGGAGCGGTCAGCCCCAGCATTTT. This gives the protein CASSLMDRSGQPQHF.

The chain couples TRBV30 to TRBJ1-4, with 7 bases lining up with TRBD1. Unmatched junction bases numbered 5, after V lost 0 bases and J lost 4 bases. CDR1 is GTSNPN and CDR2 is SVGIG in the germline V gene (reference sequence). There are 15 residues in the CDR3. The CDR3 protein is CAWSVPYRGNEKLFF. The CDR3 coding sequence is TGTGCCTGGAGTGTACCGTACAGGGGTAATGAAAAACTGTTTTTT.

The rearrangement links TRBV6-5 to TRBJ1-2; no firm D call. CDR3 length: 15 amino acids. The V end was cut by 0 bases, the J end by 0 bases, with 8 bases between. Per the germline V gene, CDR1 is MNHEY and CDR2 is SVGAGI. CDR3 nucleotides: TGTGCCAGCAGTTACTCGACCTTTCCTAACTATGGCTACACCTTC. Translation: CASSYSTFPNYGYTF.

The chain joins TRBV7-3 to TRBJ2-1, with D unclear. CDR1 is SGHTA, CDR2 FQGTGA, per germline. V gave up 5 bases and J gave up 6 bases, with 14 bases separating them. The CDR3 length is 14 residues. In nucleotides, the CDR3 is TGTGCCAGCAGCCCAGAGGAAGGAGCCAATGAGCAGTTCTTC. Translation gives CASSPEEGANEQFF.

The chain joins TRBV18 to TRBJ1-5, with TRBD1 identical over 7 bases. The CDR3 is 21 amino acids. Trimming took 1 base from V and 5 from J; bases not matched to a gene: 23. Germline V CDR1 and CDR2: KGHSH, LQKENI. CDR3 in amino acids: CASSPRVVRDGRQGGDQPQHF. The CDR3 DNA is TGTGCCAGCTCACCACGGGTTGTACGAGACGGGCGACAGGGTGGGGATCAGCCCCAGCATTTT.

About this clone itself: The junction departs from germline at one end; a sequencing error may be responsible. J is TRBJ1-5 and V is TRBV27, with D hard to call. Germline CDR1 reads MNHEY; CDR2 reads SMNVEV (reference sequence). The CDR3 extends over 13 amino acids. For the CDR3, the DNA is TGTGCCAGCAGTTTAGGCCCTAATCGGCCCCAGCATTTT. Amino acids: CASSLGPNRPQHF.

The rearrangement joins TRBV2 to TRBJ2-7, with D perhaps TRBD1 or TRBD2 (6 bases each). The length of the CDR3 is 14 residues. CDR1 is SNHLY and CDR2 is FYNNEI in the germline V gene. V gave up 7 bases and J gave up 2 bases, with 15 bases separating them. The CDR3 DNA is TGTGCCAGCAACTCCGGGGGACACCCCTACGAGCAGTACTTC. Translated: CASNSGGHPYEQYF.

A word on this clone: At the DNA level, this CDR3 is encoded by other sequences in the same sample as well. The chain links TRBV11-1 to TRBJ1-1, with D hard to call. The CDR3 length is 12 residues. Germline lookup yields CDR1 SGHAT and CDR2 FQDESV (reference sequence). The germline V and J ends were trimmed by 3 bases and 3 bases, with 5 bases remaining between them. The CDR3 nucleotides read TGTGCCAGCAGCTTGAGTTACACTGAAGCTTTCTTT. This codes for CASSLSYTEAFF.

The chain carries TRBV5-1 and TRBJ1-3; D call uncertain. Germline V gives CDR1 SGHRS, CDR2 YFSETQ. V shed 2 bases and J shed 0 bases, with 12 bases lying between them. The CDR3 loop spans 16 amino acids. CDR3 protein: CASSLEPDGSGNTIYF. Written as DNA, the CDR3 is TGCGCCAGCAGCTTAGAACCCGACGGCTCTGGAAACACCATATATTTT.

The V and J genes are TRBV20-1 and TRBJ1-2; D perhaps matches TRBD1 (6 bases). Germline V gene sequence: CDR1 DFQATT, CDR2 SNEGSKA (reference sequence). This CDR3 contains 11 residues. Trimming left V 8 bases short and J 5 bases short, with 12 bases between. CDR3 residues: CSTKTGYGYTF. The CDR3 nucleotides read TGCAGTACGAAGACAGGTTATGGCTACACCTTC.

The chain joins TRBV28 to TRBJ1-6, with 8 bases lining up with TRBD1. With 7 bases clipped from V and 8 bases from J, the junction kept 13 bases outside the gene matches. CDR1 and CDR2 from the germline V gene are MDHEN and SYDVKM. CDR3 length: 16 residues. The CDR3 protein is CASTLRLTGDHSPLHF. DNA for the CDR3: TGTGCCAGCACCCTGAGGTTGACAGGGGACCATTCACCCCTCCACTTT.

V and J are TRBV7-3 and TRBJ1-3; TRBD1 might be the D (6 bases). Trimming shortened V by 1 base and J by 2 bases, and 9 bases separated the two germline ends. Germline-derived CDR1 and CDR2 are SGHTA and FQGTGA. CDR3 length equals 15 residues. Written as DNA, the CDR3 is TGTGCCAGCAGCTTAAGTGGGACAACTGGAAACACCATATATTTT. Protein product: CASSLSGTTGNTIYF.

The chain employs TRBV7-9 and TRBJ1-6; D gene uncertain. The CDR3 has 12 residues. Trimming shortened V by 2 bases and J by 14 bases, and 10 bases separated the two germline ends. The germline V gene encodes CDR1 SEHNR and CDR2 FQNEAQ (reference sequence). The CDR3: CASSLNEETLHF. The CDR3, as DNA: TGTGCCAGCAGCTTAAATGAGGAAACCCTCCACTTT.

This clone showed up just a few times. The V gene is TRBV25-1, the J gene TRBJ1-2; D is possibly TRBD1 (5 bases). From germline, CDR1 is MGHDK and CDR2 SYGVNS. CDR3 size: 16 residues. Between the trimmed V and J ends, which lost 1 base and 2 bases, there was a span of 14 bases. CDR3 in amino acids: CASSESPGRDNYGYTF. CDR3 nucleotide sequence: TGTGCCAGCAGTGAATCGCCGGGACGGGACAACTATGGCTACACCTTC.